The 25 T cell receptor beta chains presented below share a single source sample, sequenced in a study of blood T cell repertoires in COVID-19. Some clones are missing from TCRdb's copy, which holds only in-frame ones; the method was immunoSEQ multiplex PCR. The repertoire consists of around 480,000 clones, with approximately 86% occurring once and the leading ten covering about 0.75%. Sequencing used PBMCs or T cells enriched from blood (not recorded which). These receptors all come from a woman aged 18-35 years who had recovered from COVID-19.

This chain connects TRBV28 to TRBJ2-6; 11 nucleotides align to TRBD1. J gave up 0 bases and V 11 bases, and 9 bases lay outside the gene matches. Germline lookup yields CDR1 MDHEN and CDR2 SYDVKM. The CDR3 sequence is 17 residues long. CDR3 bases: TGTGCCGTCTCGGGCGGACAGGGGGCCTCTGGGGCCAACGTCCTGACTTTC. Translation: CAVSGGQGASGANVLTF.

The table lists this clone with a count of one. The rearrangement links TRBV2 to TRBJ2-2; 7 nucleotides align to TRBD1. Germline V gene sequence: CDR1 SNHLY, CDR2 FYNNEI. This CDR3 contains 15 residues. Losses at the gene ends were 5 bases for V and 5 bases for J; bases not matched to a gene: 8. CDR3 sequence (DNA): TGTGCCAGCAGTCGATCGGGACAGTCAACCGGGGAGCTGTTTTTT. This sequence encodes CASSRSGQSTGELFF.

V usage is TRBV3-1 (or the pseudogene TRBV3-2) and J usage is TRBJ1-1; D gene ambiguous. Between the trimmed V and J ends, which lost 4 bases and 3 bases, there was a span of 15 bases. The CDR3 is 15 amino acids. CDR1 is LGHDT and CDR2 is YNNKEL in the germline V gene (reference sequence). DNA of the CDR3: TGTGCCAGCAGCCCCCGACACGGAGGCTACACTGAAGCTTTCTTT. It specifies CASSPRHGGYTEAFF.

Only a few counts were recorded for this clone. The chain uses TRBV4-1 and TRBJ1-1, with TRBD1 matching 7 bases. Unmatched junction bases numbered 5, after V lost 0 bases and J lost 4 bases. CDR3 length: 15 amino acids. The germline V gene has CDR1 MGHRA and CDR2 YSYEKL. The CDR3, as DNA: TGCGCCAGCAGCCAAGAGACAGGGACCTTCACTGAAGCTTTCTTT. It encodes CASSQETGTFTEAFF.

The chain uses TRBV7-2 and TRBJ2-7, with 9 positions matching TRBD2. The V gene's germline CDR1 is SGHTA and CDR2 FQGNSA. V dropped 0 bases and J dropped 5; count of bases not matched to a gene: 11. The CDR3 runs to 17 residues. The CDR3 here is CASSLAGGGGSAHEQYF. The CDR3 nucleotides are TGTGCCAGCAGCTTAGCTGGCGGGGGGGGGTCGGCACACGAGCAGTACTTC.

The rearrangement uses TRBV19 and TRBJ1-2, with 8 bases aligning to TRBD1. The CDR3 loop spans 14 amino acids. Germline CDR1 is LNHDA and CDR2 is SQIVND (reference sequence). V lost 5 bases, J lost 8 bases, and 10 bases stayed unmatched. In nucleotides, the CDR3 is TGTGCCAGTAGTGGCGGACAGGGAGTTCGGGGCTACACCTTC. Protein: CASSGGQGVRGYTF.

J is TRBJ2-5 and V is TRBV4-1; D is perhaps TRBD2 (5 bases). The CDR3 has 16 amino acids. Germline V lookup: CDR1 MGHRA, CDR2 YSYEKL. V lost 1 base, J lost 5 bases, and 17 bases lay in between. DNA of the CDR3: TGCGCCAGCAGCCAAGGGGATAGCGCTCTATCGGAGACCCAGTACTTC. Encoded protein: CASSQGDSALSETQYF.

This sequence joins TRBV5-1 and TRBJ1-6, with a weak D call TRBD1 (6 bases). The germline V gene has CDR1 SGHRS and CDR2 YFSETQ. This CDR3 has 15 residues. Trimming took 0 bases from V and 7 from J, leaving 11 bases between them. In DNA, the CDR3 is TGCGCCAGCAGCTTGGCGGATAGGGGGAATTCACCCCTCCACTTT. It codes for CASSLADRGNSPLHF.

V is TRBV30 and J is TRBJ1-4, with no clear D. V shed 7 bases and J shed 8 bases, with 14 bases lying between them. The CDR3 has 12 residues. CDR1 and CDR2 (germline): GTSNPN, SVGIG (reference sequence). The CDR3 reads CASWTGKEKLFF. Here the CDR3 DNA reads TGTGCCTCTTGGACGGGGAAAGAAAAACTGTTTTTT.

The rearrangement links TRBV7-9 to TRBJ1-1; the D gene is possibly TRBD1 (6 bases). Trimming removed 3 bases from V and 9 bases from J, with 14 bases in between. The germline V gene encodes CDR1 SEHNR and CDR2 FQNEAQ (reference sequence). The CDR3 has 13 residues. CDR3 sequence (DNA): TGTGCCAGCAGCTTCGGGGCACAGGGCCAAGCTTTCTTT. Amino acid sequence: CASSFGAQGQAFF.

The chain couples TRBV25-1 to TRBJ1-2, with D uncertain. The V gene lost 1 base and the J gene lost 4 bases, with 10 bases spanning the gap. This CDR3 spans 14 amino acids. Germline V CDR1 and CDR2: MGHDK, SYGVNS. The CDR3 coding sequence is TGTGCCAGCAGTGAATCCCTACGGGGCTATGGCTACACCTTC. Amino acids: CASSESLRGYGYTF.

This chain uses TRBV29-1 with TRBJ2-1; D may be TRBD2 (7 bases). Trimming shortened V by 5 bases and J by 7 bases, and 18 bases separated the two germline ends. Germline lookup yields CDR1 SQVTM and CDR2 ANQGSEA. The CDR3 spans 14 residues. CDR3 amino acids: CSVWLRGRINEQFF. The DNA for the CDR3 is TGCAGCGTTTGGCTGCGGGGGCGAATAAATGAGCAGTTCTTC.

This chain joins TRBV18 and TRBJ1-4; a weak D match, TRBD1 (6 bases). Looked up from germline, CDR1 is KGHSH and CDR2 is LQKENI. With 3 bases removed from V and 11 bases from J, the gap between germline ends came to 22 bases. The CDR3 runs to 16 residues. The CDR3 sequence is CASSPTTGTPKEKLFF. The CDR3 DNA reads as TGTGCCAGCTCACCGACGACCGGGACACCCAAAGAGAAACTGTTTTTT.

CDR3 DNA: TGCGCCAGCAGCTTGGGAGTTAGTGGTAATGAGCAGTTCTTC. It specifies CASSLGVSGNEQFF. J is TRBJ2-1 and V is TRBV5-1; D not certain. Trimming removed 0 bases at V and 7 bases at J, with 11 bases between. The CDR3 consists of 14 residues. Germline CDR1 reads SGHRS; CDR2 reads YFSETQ.

The V call is TRBV28, the J call TRBJ1-1; 8 nucleotides line up with TRBD1. The CDR3 consists of 12 residues. Looked up from germline, CDR1 is MDHEN and CDR2 is SYDVKM. The ends lost 8 bases at V and 3 bases at J; junction bases unmatched: 2. DNA for the CDR3: TGTGCCAGCCGACAGGGGTACACTGAAGCTTTCTTT. It translates to CASRQGYTEAFF.

V and J are TRBV5-4 and TRBJ1-2, with a possible D match to TRBD1 (5 bases). The germline gives CDR1 SGHNT, CDR2 YYREEE (reference sequence). V lost 6 bases to trimming and J lost 2 bases, with 14 bases between them. The CDR3 length is 14 residues. DNA for the CDR3: TGTGCCAGCACCTCGCAGGGAACGAACTATGGCTACACCTTC. This sequence encodes CASTSQGTNYGYTF. Full variable domain (rest looked up from reference TRBV5-4 and TRBJ1-2): ETGVTQSPTHLIKTRGQQVTLRCSSQSGHNTVSWYQQALGQGPQFIFQYYREEENGRGNFPPRFSGLQFPNYSSELNVNALELDDSALYLCASTSQGTNYGYTFGSGTRLTVV.

This chain uses TRBV30 with TRBJ1-2; 7 bases fit TRBD1. Germline CDR1 GTSNPN, CDR2 SVGIG (reference sequence). J gave up 6 bases and V 5 bases, and 6 bases lay outside the gene matches. CDR3 size: 12 residues. CDR3 amino acids: CAWDRVGDGYTF. The CDR3 bases are TGTGCCTGGGACAGGGTAGGGGATGGCTACACCTTC.

This clone appeared a single time. The rearrangement links TRBV4-1 to TRBJ1-6; D perhaps matches TRBD1 (5 bases). CDR1 and CDR2 from the germline V gene are MGHRA and YSYEKL. With 1 base removed from V and 10 bases from J, the gap between germline ends came to 5 bases. The CDR3 runs 12 residues. DNA for the CDR3: TGCGCCAGCAGCCAAGGGGGCTCACCCCTCCACTTT. It yields the protein CASSQGGSPLHF.

This chain uses TRBV5-1 with TRBJ2-7, with 9 nucleotides matching TRBD1. The germline V gene encodes CDR1 SGHRS and CDR2 YFSETQ. The trim removed 1 base at V and 2 bases at J, leaving 7 bases unmatched. This CDR3 spans 16 amino acids. CDR3 in DNA: TGCGCCAGCAGCTTGCGAACCGGGACAGGGCCCTACGAGCAGTACTTC. Translation: CASSLRTGTGPYEQYF.

This clone was observed a handful of times. The chain employs TRBV2 and TRBJ1-2; the match to TRBD1 covers 11 bases. The J segment lost 4 bases and the V segment lost 2 bases, leaving 3 bases of the junction unmatched. CDR3 length equals 15 residues. The germline V gene encodes CDR1 SNHLY and CDR2 FYNNEI. CDR3 DNA sequence: TGTGCCAGCAGTGAACTCGGACAGGGGGCCTATGGCTACACCTTC. Amino acid sequence: CASSELGQGAYGYTF.

This chain connects TRBV27 to TRBJ1-3; D is unclear. This CDR3 is built from 16 residues. Trimming pared 3 bases from V and 0 bases from J, leaving 12 bases between. The germline V gene encodes CDR1 MNHEY and CDR2 SMNVEV (reference sequence). The CDR3 here is CASSFSPLSSGNTIYF. The CDR3, as DNA: TGTGCCAGCAGTTTTTCTCCATTGAGCTCTGGAAACACCATATATTTT.

The rearrangement uses TRBV27 and TRBJ1-5; TRBD1 matches at 8 bases. The CDR3 is 16 residues long. CDR1 is MNHEY, CDR2 SMNVEV, per germline (reference sequence). Trimming took 3 bases from V and 7 from J; bases not matched to a gene: 11. The CDR3 DNA follows: TGTGCCAGCAGTTTCTCCTCCCCCAGGGGGCTACAGCCCCAGCATTTT. Encoded protein: CASSFSSPRGLQPQHF.

The gene calls are TRBV21-1 and TRBJ2-2; the table's TRBD2 call for D was not verified on the DNA. TRBV21-1 is listed as a pseudogene. This CDR3 spans 14 amino acids. Here the CDR3 DNA reads TGTGCCAGCAGCTTCCTTTCGGTGTCCGGGGAGCTGTTTTTT. The encoded protein is CASSFLSVSGELFF.

The chain links TRBV19 to TRBJ2-2; D not resolved. Germline V CDR1 and CDR2: LNHDA, SQIVND (reference sequence). The CDR3 runs to 14 residues. The ends were cut back, 7 bases at V and 3 bases at J, with 12 bases in the middle. CDR3 in amino acids: CASTKSFYTGELFF. The DNA of the CDR3 is TGTGCCAGTACTAAGTCCTTTTACACCGGGGAGCTGTTTTTT.

The chain employs TRBV30 and TRBJ2-7; 10 bases fit TRBD1. Germline V lookup: CDR1 GTSNPN, CDR2 SVGIG (reference sequence). CDR3 length: 15 amino acids. V lost 3 bases, J lost 4 bases, and 9 bases stayed unmatched. CDR3 in DNA: TGTGCCTGGAGGGACCCGGGACAGGGGAGGTACGAGCAGTACTTC. Translated: CAWRDPGQGRYEQYF.